The 25 T cell receptor beta chains given below trace back to one sample, sequenced in a study of T cells after yellow fever vaccination. TCRdb redid the calling of the 5' RACE reads with MiXCR, one entry per CDR3 protein. The sample has about 26,000 distinct CDR3 sequences, 4% to 5% seen once. The specimen comprised PBMCs, either bulk or a sorted T-cell subset (CD4+, CD8+, memory, or dextramer-sorted; not recorded which), sampled on the day of the yellow fever booster vaccination. The receptors shown here come from a man in his late teens or twenties who received the YFV17D yellow fever vaccine.

The chain carries TRBV6-5 and TRBJ1-2; D might be TRBD1 (5 bases). The V end lost 0 bases, the J end lost 4 bases, and 12 bases lay between the germline ends. CDR3 length: 15 residues. Germline CDR1 reads MNHEY; CDR2 reads SVGAGI. The CDR3 region has the DNA TGTGCCAGCAGTTACTCAGGGGTGCAGGGCTATGGCTACACCTTC. Its protein product is CASSYSGVQGYGYTF.

V usage is TRBV12-5 and J usage is TRBJ2-2; D ambiguous. The germline gives CDR1 LGHNT, CDR2 FRNRAP. Trimming left V 5 bases short and J 0 bases short, with 16 bases between. The CDR3 covers 17 residues. The CDR3 region is CASGPPRVAANTGELFF. The DNA of the CDR3 is TGTGCTAGTGGTCCACCCCGGGTTGCAGCGAACACCGGGGAGCTGTTTTTT.

This clonotype was counted many times. The CDR3 spells CSARDGDRGDTGELFF. The CDR3, as DNA: TGCAGTGCTAGAGATGGGGACAGGGGCGACACCGGGGAGCTGTTTTTT. The chain uses TRBV20-1 and TRBJ2-2, with 10 bases lining up with TRBD1. This CDR3 has 16 residues. V dropped 0 bases and J dropped 3; count of bases not matched to a gene: 4. Germline-derived CDR1 and CDR2 are DFQATT and SNEGSKA (reference sequence).

This clonotype was recorded many times. This rearrangement joins TRBV11-2 to TRBJ2-4, with D perhaps TRBD1 (6 bases). There are 15 residues in the CDR3. V was clipped by 5 bases and J by 7 bases, with 18 bases between them. CDR1 and CDR2 (germline): SGHAT, FQNNGV. The CDR3 nucleotides are TGTGCCAGCAGCCGGATCCGGGACATAAGGAACATTCAGTACTTC. Amino acid sequence: CASSRIRDIRNIQYF.

This clonotype was detected ten times or more. V is TRBV5-5 and J is TRBJ2-3; D is possibly TRBD2 (6 bases). Germline assignment: CDR1 SGHKS and CDR2 YYEKEE (reference sequence). The V end lost 6 bases, the J end lost 0 bases, and 11 bases lay between the germline ends. The CDR3 spans 14 residues. The CDR3 loop reads CASTTDYSTDTQYF. CDR3 DNA sequence: TGTGCCAGCACCACGGACTATAGCACAGATACGCAGTATTTT.

This clonotype showed up many times. This chain uses TRBV20-1 with TRBJ2-5; tentatively, D is TRBD2 (6 bases). The CDR3 has 14 amino acids. Germline CDR1 and CDR2: DFQATT and SNEGSKA (reference sequence). Trimming removed 6 bases from V and 5 bases from J, with 19 bases in between. CDR3 protein: CSATRLEGTETQYF. In nucleotides, the CDR3 is TGCAGTGCCACACGACTAGAGGGGACGGAGACCCAGTACTTC.

This clonotype was recorded at least ten times. The V and J genes are TRBV4-3 and TRBJ2-4, with D tentatively TRBD1 or TRBD2 (5 bases each). CDR1 LGHNA and CDR2 YSLEER come from the germline V gene. The CDR3 is made up of 17 amino acids. Trimming pared 2 bases from V and 5 bases from J, leaving 19 bases between. CDR3 loop: CASSQNVPGTAENIQYF. CDR3 coding DNA: TGCGCCAGCAGCCAAAATGTCCCCGGGACGGCTGAAAACATTCAGTACTTC.

The table lists this clonotype with many counts. The chain recombines TRBV5-1 with TRBJ2-7; 7 bases match TRBD2. The J segment lost 5 bases and the V segment lost 0 bases, leaving 5 bases of the junction unmatched. CDR3 length: 14 amino acids. Germline V gives CDR1 SGHRS, CDR2 YFSETQ. In DNA, the CDR3 is TGCGCCAGCAGCTTGGGCGGGGGAGGCAACGAGCAGTACTTC. Translated: CASSLGGGGNEQYF. Full variable domain (rest looked up from reference TRBV5-1 and TRBJ2-7): KAGVTQTPRYLIKTRGQQVTLSCSPISGHRSVSWYQQTPGQGLQFLFEYFSETQRNKGNFPGRFSGRQFSNSRSEMNVSTLELGDSALYLCASSLGGGGNEQYFGPGTRLTVT.

This clonotype was picked up many times. The rearrangement links TRBV10-1 to TRBJ2-5; 11 positions match TRBD2. Germline lookup yields CDR1 WNHNN and CDR2 SYGVQD (reference sequence). This CDR3 is built from 14 residues. The V and J ends lost 6 bases and 3 bases, in that order; junction bases with no gene match: 3. CDR3 loop: CASRDSGGEETQYF. CDR3 coding DNA: TGCGCCAGCAGAGATAGCGGGGGGGAAGAGACCCAGTACTTC.

This clonotype was picked up many times. V and J are TRBV12-3 or TRBV12-4 and TRBJ2-3; 10 bases are a match to TRBD2. Trimming removed 0 bases from V and 14 bases from J; junction bases left unmatched: 11. This CDR3 is 15 amino acids long. This CDR3 is CASSLAGVAGGPGYF. For the CDR3, the DNA is TGTGCCAGCAGTTTAGCGGGGGTAGCGGGGGGCCCAGGGTATTTT.

In this sample, this clonotype turned up many times. The genes are TRBV6-5 and TRBJ1-2, with D perhaps matching TRBD1 (5 bases). Germline CDR1 MNHEY, CDR2 SVGAGI. V was cut by 6 bases and J by 1 base, with 18 bases left in between. CDR3 length: 16 amino acids. The CDR3 region has the DNA TGTGCCAGCAGCCACAGTCCGGGACGCCTTAACTATGGCTACACCTTC. Translation: CASSHSPGRLNYGYTF.

Ten or more counts support this clonotype. The rearrangement uses TRBV28 and TRBJ2-7; 7 bases are a match to TRBD2. The CDR3 is made up of 14 amino acids. CDR1 is MDHEN and CDR2 is SYDVKM in the germline V gene. V gave up 1 base and J gave up 2 bases; unmatched junction bases: 2. CDR3 region: CASSLSGRAYEQYV. Written as DNA, the CDR3 is TGTGCCAGCAGTTTATCGGGGAGGGCCTACGAGCAGTACGTC.

This clonotype was picked up many times. The chain carries TRBV7-6 and TRBJ1-1; perhaps TRBD1 as D (6 bases). CDR1 is SGHVS, CDR2 FNYEAQ, per germline. V lost 5 bases and J lost 10, with 20 bases in between. The CDR3 is 14 amino acids. Here the CDR3 DNA reads TGTGCCAGCAGCCCAGGGGTGAAGGGTGGTGGAGCTTTCTTT. Its protein is CASSPGVKGGGAFF.

The table lists this clonotype with many counts. J is TRBJ2-3 and V is TRBV7-2; D is possibly TRBD2 (6 bases). The CDR3 extends over 16 amino acids. Trimming cost V 5 bases and J 1 base, with 16 bases left between them. Germline V gene sequence: CDR1 SGHTA, CDR2 FQGNSA. Written as DNA, the CDR3 is TGTGCCAGCAGCCGAGGAGGGGTCGGAGGCACAGATACGCAGTATTTT. Translated, it gives CASSRGGVGGTDTQYF.

This clonotype was picked up many times. The rearrangement joins TRBV5-6 to TRBJ2-5, with 11 bases aligning to TRBD2. This CDR3 is 15 amino acids long. The V gene's germline CDR1 is SGHDT and CDR2 YYEEEE. V shed 5 bases and J 7 bases; nucleotides not matched to a gene: 10. The CDR3 protein is CASRSTSGGWGTQYF. The CDR3 DNA sequence: TGTGCCAGCAGGTCAACTAGCGGGGGCTGGGGGACCCAGTACTTC.

This clonotype was seen at least ten times. The DNA for the CDR3 is TGTGCCAGCAGCCCCGGCACAGATACGCAGTATTTT. Its translation: CASSPGTDTQYF. The chain links TRBV7-2 to TRBJ2-3; unclear D gene. Trimming removed 5 bases at V and 1 base at J, with 4 bases between. Germline CDR1 and CDR2: SGHTA and FQGNSA. The CDR3 contains 12 residues.

This clonotype occurred many times. The chain employs TRBV5-1 and TRBJ1-2; 8 nucleotides agree with TRBD1. This CDR3 has 15 amino acids. The germline CDR1 and CDR2 sequences are SGHRS and YFSETQ. The J segment lost 0 bases and the V segment lost 0 bases, leaving 1 base of the junction unmatched. The CDR3 spells CASSLGQGSNYGYTF. CDR3 nucleotide sequence: TGCGCCAGCAGCTTGGGACAGGGGTCTAACTATGGCTACACCTTC. Full variable domain (rest looked up from reference TRBV5-1 and TRBJ1-2): KAGVTQTPRYLIKTRGQQVTLSCSPISGHRSVSWYQQTPGQGLQFLFEYFSETQRNKGNFPGRFSGRQFSNSRSEMNVSTLELGDSALYLCASSLGQGSNYGYTFGSGTRLTVV.

In its sample, this clonotype was seen many times. The chain couples TRBV5-1 to TRBJ1-2; TRBD1 matches at 11 bases. The CDR3 covers 15 residues. Germline V lookup: CDR1 SGHRS, CDR2 YFSETQ. The J segment lost 3 bases and the V segment lost 2 bases, leaving 3 bases of the junction unmatched. The DNA for the CDR3 is TGCGCCAGCAGCTTCGGGACAGGGGGGGACTATGGCTACACCTTC. Protein product: CASSFGTGGDYGYTF.

This clonotype came up many times. The J gene is TRBJ2-3, the V gene TRBV20-1; 12 nucleotides agree with TRBD2. The germline V gene encodes CDR1 DFQATT and CDR2 SNEGSKA (reference sequence). The V gene end was trimmed by 0 bases and the J gene end by 1 base; junction bases not matched to a gene: 11. There are 19 residues in the CDR3. In nucleotides, the CDR3 is TGCAGTGCTAGAGACTACCGTCTAGCGGGGGGGCCCGGCACAGATACGCAGTATTTT. Translating gives CSARDYRLAGGPGTDTQYF.

This clonotype was found many times. This rearrangement joins TRBV7-3 to TRBJ2-5; 8 nucleotides line up with TRBD2. Trimming cost V 0 bases and J 4 bases; bases outside gene matches: 4. Germline loops: CDR1 SGHTA, CDR2 FQGTGA. The CDR3 totals 15 residues. The CDR3 DNA follows: TGTGCCAGCAGCTTAACCGGGGGGGCAGGAGAGACCCAGTACTTC. Translating it yields CASSLTGGAGETQYF.

Turning to this clonotype: A much bigger clone sits one base away, suggesting this may be a read error. The V call is TRBV7-9, the J call TRBJ2-7; D unclear. CDR1 SEHNR and CDR2 FQNEAQ come from the germline V gene (reference sequence). The CDR3 runs 15 residues. DNA of the CDR3: TGTGCCAGCAGCTTAGCAGGGCCCTCCTCCTACGAGGAGTACTTC. It codes for CASSLAGPSSYEEYF.

This clonotype showed up just a few times. This chain links TRBV7-7 with TRBJ1-5; D unclear. The CDR3 extends over 13 amino acids. Germline CDR1 is SSHAT and CDR2 is FNYEAQ (reference sequence). Trimming left V 2 bases short and J 3 bases short, with 5 bases between. CDR3 DNA: TGTGCCAGCAGCTTAACCCCCAATCAGCCCCAGCATTTT. It translates to CASSLTPNQPQHF. The full variable domain, in which reference TRBV7-7 and TRBJ1-5 provide the parts outside the CDR3, is GAGVSQSPRYKVTKRGQDVTLRCDPISSHATLYWYQQALGQGPEFLTYFNYEAQPDKSGLPSDRFSAERPEGSISTLTIQRTEQRDSAMYRCASSLTPNQPQHFGDGTRLSIL.

This clonotype was seen repeatedly, ten times or more. The chain carries TRBV5-1 and TRBJ1-6, with 8 bases matching TRBD1. The V gene's germline CDR1 is SGHRS and CDR2 YFSETQ. CDR3 length: 20 residues. J was trimmed by 0 bases and V by 1 base; bases with no gene match: 12. The CDR3 sequence: CASSLSPARQGSSYNSPLHF. The DNA for the CDR3 is TGCGCCAGCAGCTTGTCCCCCGCTCGACAGGGGAGCTCCTATAATTCACCCCTCCACTTT.

There are a few counts of this clonotype. The chain couples TRBV5-1 to TRBJ2-5; TRBD1 is a possible D gene (5 bases). CDR1 SGHRS and CDR2 YFSETQ come from the germline V gene. V dropped 2 bases and J dropped 6 bases, with 20 bases sitting between them. This CDR3 comprises 16 residues. The CDR3 loop reads CASSFSTGWGMKTQYF. CDR3 nucleotides: TGCGCCAGCAGCTTCTCTACAGGTTGGGGTATGAAGACCCAGTACTTC. Supplemented by reference TRBV5-1 and TRBJ2-5, the full variable domain reads KAGVTQTPRYLIKTRGQQVTLSCSPISGHRSVSWYQQTPGQGLQFLFEYFSETQRNKGNFPGRFSGRQFSNSRSEMNVSTLELGDSALYLCASSFSTGWGMKTQYFGPGTRLLVL.

This clonotype has a count of ten or more. This rearrangement joins TRBV12-3 or TRBV12-4 to TRBJ2-2, with TRBD2 as a possible D gene (5 bases). The CDR3 spans 15 residues. The V gene lost 5 bases and the J gene lost 0 bases, with 10 bases spanning the gap. For the CDR3, the DNA is TGTGCCAGCAGTCGTACTAGGTCGAACACCGGGGAGCTGTTTTTT. Residues: CASSRTRSNTGELFF.